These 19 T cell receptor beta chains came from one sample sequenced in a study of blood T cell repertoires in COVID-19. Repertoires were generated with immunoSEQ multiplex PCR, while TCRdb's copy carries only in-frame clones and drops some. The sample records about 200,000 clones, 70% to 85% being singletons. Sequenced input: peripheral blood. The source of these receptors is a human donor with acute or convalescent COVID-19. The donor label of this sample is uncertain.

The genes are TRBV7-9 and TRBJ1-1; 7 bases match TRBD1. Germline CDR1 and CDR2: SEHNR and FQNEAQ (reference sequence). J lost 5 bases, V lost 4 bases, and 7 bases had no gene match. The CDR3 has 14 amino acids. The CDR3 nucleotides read TGTGCCAGCAGCTCCGACAGGGAAGGAACTGAAGCTTTCTTT. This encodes CASSSDREGTEAFF. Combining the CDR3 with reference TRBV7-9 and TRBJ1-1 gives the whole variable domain DTGVSQNPRHKITKRGQNVTFRCDPISEHNRLYWYRQTLGQGPEFLTYFQNEAQLEKSRLLSDRFSAERPKGSFSTLEIQRTEQGDSAMYLCASSSDREGTEAFFGQGTRLTVV.

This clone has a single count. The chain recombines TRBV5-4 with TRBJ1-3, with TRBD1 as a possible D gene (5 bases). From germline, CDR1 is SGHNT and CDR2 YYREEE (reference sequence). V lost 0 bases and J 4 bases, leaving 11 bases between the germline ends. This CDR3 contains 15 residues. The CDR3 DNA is TGTGCCAGCAGCTTGGACCAGGGCTCGGGAAACACCATATATTTT. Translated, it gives CASSLDQGSGNTIYF.

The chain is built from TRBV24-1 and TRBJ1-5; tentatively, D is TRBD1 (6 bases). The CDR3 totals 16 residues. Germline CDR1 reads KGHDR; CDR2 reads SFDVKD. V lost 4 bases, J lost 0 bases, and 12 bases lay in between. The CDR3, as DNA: TGTGCCACCAGTGACCCTTACAGGGATAGCAATCAGCCCCAGCATTTT. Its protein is CATSDPYRDSNQPQHF.

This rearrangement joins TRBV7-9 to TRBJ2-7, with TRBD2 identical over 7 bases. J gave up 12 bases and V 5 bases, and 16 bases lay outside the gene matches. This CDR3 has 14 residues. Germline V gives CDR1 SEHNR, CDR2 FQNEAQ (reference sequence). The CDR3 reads CASSRGLVGMVAYF. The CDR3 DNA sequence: TGTGCCAGCAGCCGAGGACTAGTCGGCATGGTGGCGTACTTC.

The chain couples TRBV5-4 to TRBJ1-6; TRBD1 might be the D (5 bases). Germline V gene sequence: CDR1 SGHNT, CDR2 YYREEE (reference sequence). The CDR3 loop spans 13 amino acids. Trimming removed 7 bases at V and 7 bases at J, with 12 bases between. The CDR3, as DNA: TGTGCCAGCTTCCGTCAGGGAAATTCACCCCTCCACTTT. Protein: CASFRQGNSPLHF.

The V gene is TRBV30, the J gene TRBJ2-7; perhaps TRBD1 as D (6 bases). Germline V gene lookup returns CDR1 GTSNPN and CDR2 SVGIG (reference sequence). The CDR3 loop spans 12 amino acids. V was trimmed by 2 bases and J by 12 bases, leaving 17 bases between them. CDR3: CAWSLDRKVVYF. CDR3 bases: TGTGCCTGGAGTCTTGACAGGAAGGTAGTGTACTTC.

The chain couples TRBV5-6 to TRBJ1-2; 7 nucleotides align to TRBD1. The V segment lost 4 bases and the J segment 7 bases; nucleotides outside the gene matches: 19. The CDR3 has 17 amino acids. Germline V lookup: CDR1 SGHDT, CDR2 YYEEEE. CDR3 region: CASSLDPTGPELGGYTF. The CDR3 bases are TGTGCCAGCAGCCTCGACCCGACAGGGCCAGAGCTCGGTGGCTACACCTTC. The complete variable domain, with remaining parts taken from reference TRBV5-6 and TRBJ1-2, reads DAGVTQSPTHLIKTRGQQVTLRCSPKSGHDTVSWYQQALGQGPQFIFQYYEEEERQRGNFPDRFSGHQFPNYSSELNVNALLLGDSALYLCASSLDPTGPELGGYTFGSGTRLTVV.

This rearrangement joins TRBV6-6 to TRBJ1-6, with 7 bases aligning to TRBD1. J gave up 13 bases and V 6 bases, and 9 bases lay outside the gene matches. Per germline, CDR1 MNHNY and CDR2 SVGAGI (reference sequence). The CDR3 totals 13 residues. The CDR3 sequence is CASRTGTESPLHF. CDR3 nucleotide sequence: TGTGCCAGCAGGACCGGGACAGAGTCCCCCCTCCACTTT.

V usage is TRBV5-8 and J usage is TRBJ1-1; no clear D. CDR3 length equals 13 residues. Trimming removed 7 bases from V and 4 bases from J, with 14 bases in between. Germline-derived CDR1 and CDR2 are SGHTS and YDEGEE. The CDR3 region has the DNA TGTGCCAGCGCCGCACGGCGAGGCACTGAAGCTTTCTTT. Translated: CASAARRGTEAFF.

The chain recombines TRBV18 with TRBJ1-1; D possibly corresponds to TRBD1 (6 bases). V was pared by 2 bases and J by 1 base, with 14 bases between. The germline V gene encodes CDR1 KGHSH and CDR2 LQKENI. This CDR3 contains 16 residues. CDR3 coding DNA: TGTGCCAGCTCACCAAAGCGGGGGGCCCAGAACACTGAAGCTTTCTTT. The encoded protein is CASSPKRGAQNTEAFF.

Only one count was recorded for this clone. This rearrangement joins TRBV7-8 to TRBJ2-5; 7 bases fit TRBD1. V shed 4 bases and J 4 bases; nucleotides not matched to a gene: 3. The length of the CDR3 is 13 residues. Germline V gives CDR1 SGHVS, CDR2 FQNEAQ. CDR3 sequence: CASSSPGGETQYF. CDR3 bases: TGTGCCAGCAGCTCCCCAGGGGGAGAGACCCAGTACTTC.

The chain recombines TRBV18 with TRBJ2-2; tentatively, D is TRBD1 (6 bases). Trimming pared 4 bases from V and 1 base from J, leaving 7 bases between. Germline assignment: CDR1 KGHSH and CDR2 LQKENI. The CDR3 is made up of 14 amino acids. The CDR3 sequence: CASSRQENTGELFF. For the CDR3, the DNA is TGTGCCAGCTCACGACAGGAGAACACCGGGGAGCTGTTTTTT. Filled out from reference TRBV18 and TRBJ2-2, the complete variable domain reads NAGVMQNPRHLVRRRGQEARLRCSPMKGHSHVYWYRQLPEEGLKFMVYLQKENIIDESGMPKERFSAEFPKEGPSILRIQQVVRGDSAAYFCASSRQENTGELFFGEGSRLTVL.

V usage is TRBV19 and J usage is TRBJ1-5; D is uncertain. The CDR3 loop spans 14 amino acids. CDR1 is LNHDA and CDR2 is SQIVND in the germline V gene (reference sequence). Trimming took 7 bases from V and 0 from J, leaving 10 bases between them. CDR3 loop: CASTGADSNQPQHF. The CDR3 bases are TGTGCCAGTACCGGAGCGGATAGCAATCAGCCCCAGCATTTT.

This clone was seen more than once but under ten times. The CDR3 loop is CASSPAPGWASGATDTQYF. The CDR3 DNA reads as TGTGCCAGCAGCCCCGCCCCGGGGTGGGCTAGCGGGGCGACAGATACGCAGTATTTT. This chain links TRBV7-9 with TRBJ2-3, with 9 bases lining up with TRBD2. J gave up 3 bases and V 5 bases, and 18 bases lay outside the gene matches. The germline CDR1 and CDR2 sequences are SEHNR and FQNEAQ (reference sequence). This CDR3 comprises 19 residues.

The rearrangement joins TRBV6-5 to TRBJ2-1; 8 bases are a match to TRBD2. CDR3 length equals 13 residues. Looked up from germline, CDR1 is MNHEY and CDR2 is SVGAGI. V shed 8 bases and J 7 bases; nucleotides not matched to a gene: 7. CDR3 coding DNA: TGTGCCAGCCGTAGCGCGGGGGGAAATGAGCAGTTCTTC. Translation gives CASRSAGGNEQFF.

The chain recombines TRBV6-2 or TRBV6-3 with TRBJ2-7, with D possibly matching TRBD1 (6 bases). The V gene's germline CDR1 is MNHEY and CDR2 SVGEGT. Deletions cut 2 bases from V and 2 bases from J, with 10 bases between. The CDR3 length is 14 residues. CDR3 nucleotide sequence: TGTGCCAGCAGTTACGAGGCAGGGGCCTACGAGCAGTACTTC. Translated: CASSYEAGAYEQYF.

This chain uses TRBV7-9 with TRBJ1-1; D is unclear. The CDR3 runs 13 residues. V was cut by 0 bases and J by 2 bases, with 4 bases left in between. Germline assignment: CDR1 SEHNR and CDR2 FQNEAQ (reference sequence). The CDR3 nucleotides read TGTGCCAGCAGCTTAGCCCTTAACACTGAAGCTTTCTTT. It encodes CASSLALNTEAFF.

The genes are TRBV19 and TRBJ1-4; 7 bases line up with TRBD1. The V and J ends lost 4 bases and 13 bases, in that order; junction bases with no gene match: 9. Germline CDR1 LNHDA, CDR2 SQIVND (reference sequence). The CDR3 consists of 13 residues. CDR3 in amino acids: CASSRGQLRGLFF. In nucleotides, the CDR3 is TGTGCCAGTAGTAGGGGACAGCTACGAGGACTGTTTTTT.

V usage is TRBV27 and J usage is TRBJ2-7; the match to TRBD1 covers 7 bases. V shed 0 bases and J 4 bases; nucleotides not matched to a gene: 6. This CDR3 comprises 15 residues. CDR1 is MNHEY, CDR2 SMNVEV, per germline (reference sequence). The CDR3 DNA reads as TGTGCCAGCAGTTTATCGACAGGGTGGACGTACGAGCAGTACTTC. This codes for CASSLSTGWTYEQYF.